The 3 T cell receptor beta chains below were found in one sample sequenced in a study of blood T cell repertoires in COVID-19. Some clones are missing from TCRdb's copy, which holds only in-frame ones; the method was immunoSEQ multiplex PCR. This table holds about 190,000 clones, more than 75% found once. The sample was peripheral blood. The receptors shown here come from a man aged 35 to 55 with active or convalescent COVID-19.

This chain joins TRBV11-1 and TRBJ2-3, with 10 bases aligning to TRBD2. Trimming took 3 bases from V and 2 from J; bases not matched to a gene: 5. This CDR3 has 16 amino acids. Germline V gene data show CDR1 as SGHAT and CDR2 as FQDESV (reference sequence). The CDR3 sequence: CASSFLSGGTTDTQYF. The CDR3 region has the DNA TGTGCCAGCAGCTTCCTTAGCGGGGGGACCACAGATACGCAGTATTTT.

This chain connects TRBV27 to TRBJ2-1; no firm D call. Germline-derived CDR1 and CDR2 are MNHEY and SMNVEV (reference sequence). This CDR3 is 14 amino acids long. V lost 3 bases, J lost 2 bases, and 8 bases lay in between. CDR3 protein: CASSFELTYNEQFF. DNA of the CDR3: TGTGCCAGCAGTTTTGAGCTAACCTACAATGAGCAGTTCTTC.

V gene TRBV19 combines with J gene TRBJ1-5, with 11 bases that match TRBD1. Trimming took 8 bases from V and 0 from J; bases not matched to a gene: 9. CDR3 size: 17 residues. CDR1 and CDR2 (germline): LNHDA, SQIVND (reference sequence). The CDR3 nucleotides read TGTGCCAGTTCCGGGACAGGGGGGACTTATAGCAATCAGCCCCAGCATTTT. Translating gives CASSGTGGTYSNQPQHF.